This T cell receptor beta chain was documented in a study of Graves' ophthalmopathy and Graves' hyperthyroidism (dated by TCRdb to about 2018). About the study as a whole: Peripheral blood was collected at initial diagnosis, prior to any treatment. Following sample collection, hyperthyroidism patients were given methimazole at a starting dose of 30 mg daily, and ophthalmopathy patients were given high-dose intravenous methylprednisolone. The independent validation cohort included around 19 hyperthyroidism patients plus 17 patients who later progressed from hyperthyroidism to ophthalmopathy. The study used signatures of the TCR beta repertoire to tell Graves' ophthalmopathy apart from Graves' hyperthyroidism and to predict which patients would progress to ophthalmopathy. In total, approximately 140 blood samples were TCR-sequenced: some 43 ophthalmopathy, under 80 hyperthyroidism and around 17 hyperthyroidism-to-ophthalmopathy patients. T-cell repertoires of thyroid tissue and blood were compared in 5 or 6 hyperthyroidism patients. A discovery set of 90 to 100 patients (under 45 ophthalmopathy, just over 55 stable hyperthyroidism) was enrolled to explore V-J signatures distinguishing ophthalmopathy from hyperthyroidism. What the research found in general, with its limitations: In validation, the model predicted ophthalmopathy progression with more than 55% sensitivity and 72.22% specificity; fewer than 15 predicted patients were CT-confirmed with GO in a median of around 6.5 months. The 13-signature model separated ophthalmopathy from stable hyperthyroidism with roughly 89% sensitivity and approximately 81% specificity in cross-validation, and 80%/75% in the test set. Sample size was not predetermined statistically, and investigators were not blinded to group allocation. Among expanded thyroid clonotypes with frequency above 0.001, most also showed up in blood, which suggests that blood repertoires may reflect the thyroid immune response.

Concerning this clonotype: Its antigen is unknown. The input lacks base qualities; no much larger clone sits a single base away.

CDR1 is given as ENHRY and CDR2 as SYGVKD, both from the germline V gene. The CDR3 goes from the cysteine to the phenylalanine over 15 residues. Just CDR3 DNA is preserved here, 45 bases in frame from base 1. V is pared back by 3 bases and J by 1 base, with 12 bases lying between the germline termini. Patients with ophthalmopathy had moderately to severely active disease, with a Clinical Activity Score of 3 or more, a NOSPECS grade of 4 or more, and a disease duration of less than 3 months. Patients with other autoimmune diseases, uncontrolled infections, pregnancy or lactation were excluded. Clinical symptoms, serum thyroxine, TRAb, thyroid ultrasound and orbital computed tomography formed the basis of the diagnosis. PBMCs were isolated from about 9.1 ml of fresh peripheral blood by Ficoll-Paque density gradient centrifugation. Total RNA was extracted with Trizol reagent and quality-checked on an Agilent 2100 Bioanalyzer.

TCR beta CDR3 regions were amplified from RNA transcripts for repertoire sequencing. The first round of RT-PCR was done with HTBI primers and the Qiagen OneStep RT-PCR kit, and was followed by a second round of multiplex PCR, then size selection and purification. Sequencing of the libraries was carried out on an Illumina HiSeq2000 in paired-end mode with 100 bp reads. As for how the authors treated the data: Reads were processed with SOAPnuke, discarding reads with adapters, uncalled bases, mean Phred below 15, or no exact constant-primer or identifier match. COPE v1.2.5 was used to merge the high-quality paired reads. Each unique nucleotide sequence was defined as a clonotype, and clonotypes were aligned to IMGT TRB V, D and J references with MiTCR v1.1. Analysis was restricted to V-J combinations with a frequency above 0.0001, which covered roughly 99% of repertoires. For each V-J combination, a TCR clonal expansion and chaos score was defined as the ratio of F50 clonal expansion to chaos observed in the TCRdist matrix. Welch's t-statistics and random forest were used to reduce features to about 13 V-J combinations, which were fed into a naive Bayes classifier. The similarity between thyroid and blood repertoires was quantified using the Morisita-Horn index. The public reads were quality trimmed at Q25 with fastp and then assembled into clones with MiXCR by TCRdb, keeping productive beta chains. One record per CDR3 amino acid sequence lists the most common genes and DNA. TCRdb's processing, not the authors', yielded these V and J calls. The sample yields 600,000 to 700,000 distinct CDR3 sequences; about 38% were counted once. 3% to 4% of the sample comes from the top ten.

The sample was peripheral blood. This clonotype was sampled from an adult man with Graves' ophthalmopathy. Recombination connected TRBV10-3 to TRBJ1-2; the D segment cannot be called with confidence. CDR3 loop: CAISDYGSINYGYTF. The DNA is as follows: TGTGCCATCAGTGATTACGGGAGTATTAACTATGGCTACACCTTC.